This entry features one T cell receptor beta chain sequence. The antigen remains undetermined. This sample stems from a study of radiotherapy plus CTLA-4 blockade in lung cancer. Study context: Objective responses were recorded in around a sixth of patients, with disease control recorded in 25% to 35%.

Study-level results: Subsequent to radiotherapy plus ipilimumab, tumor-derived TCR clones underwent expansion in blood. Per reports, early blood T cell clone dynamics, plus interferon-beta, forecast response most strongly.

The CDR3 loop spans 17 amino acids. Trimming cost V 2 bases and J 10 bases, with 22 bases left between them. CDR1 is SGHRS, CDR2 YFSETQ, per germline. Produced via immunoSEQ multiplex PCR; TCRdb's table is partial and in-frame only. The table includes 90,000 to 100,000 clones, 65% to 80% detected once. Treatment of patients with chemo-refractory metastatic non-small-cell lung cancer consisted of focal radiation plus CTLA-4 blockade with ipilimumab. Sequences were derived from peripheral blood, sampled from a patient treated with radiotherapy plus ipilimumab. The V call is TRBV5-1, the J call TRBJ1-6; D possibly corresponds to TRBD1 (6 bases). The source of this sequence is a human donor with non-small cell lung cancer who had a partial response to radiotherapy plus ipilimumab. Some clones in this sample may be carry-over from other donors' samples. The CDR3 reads CASSFLTGAGPGSPLHF. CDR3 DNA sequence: TGCGCCAGCAGCTTCCTGACAGGAGCCGGCCCAGGGTCACCCCTCCACTTT.